This is a list of T cell receptor beta chains from one sample in a study of T cells in localized non-small cell lung cancer. TCRdb keeps only in-frame clones here, not all; method: immunoSEQ multiplex PCR. The sample shows about 40,000 clones, around 86% of them seen only once. The source material was peripheral blood, sampled before any cancer treatment. The receptors were sampled from a man aged 18 to 49 with stage I lung adenocarcinoma. Both conserved end residues are part of each CDR3. The order of the fields is D gene, J gene, clone size, V gene, CDR3 DNA, CDR3 protein. The D gene is left open where the match is weak. Clone size is not always given. Where it is, it says once, few, many or a class for expanded clones.

D: -; J: TRBJ1-2; size: -; V: TRBV6-6; DNA: TGTGCCAGCAGTTCCGCGAGTGGTTATGGCTACACCTTC; CDR3: CASSSASGYGYTF
D: -; J: TRBJ1-3; size: -; V: TRBV15; DNA: TGTGCCACCAGCAGGGGACCTAACTCTGGAAACACCATATATTTT; CDR3: CATSRGPNSGNTIYF
D: -; J: TRBJ1-1; size: -; V: TRBV2; DNA: TGTGCCAGCGGGGAAAGGAGCAACACTGAAGCTTTCTTT; CDR3: CASGERSNTEAFF
D: -; J: TRBJ1-4; size: few; V: TRBV9; DNA: TGTGCCAGCAGCGTAGGTCAGGGACGGCCAACTAATGAAAAACTGTTTTTT; CDR3: CASSVGQGRPTNEKLFF
D: -; J: TRBJ2-3; size: -; V: TRBV7-3; DNA: TGTGCCAGCAGCTTAACGGGCCCAGATACGCAGTATTTT; CDR3: CASSLTGPDTQYF
D: TRBD1; J: TRBJ1-2; size: -; V: TRBV6-5; DNA: TGTGCCAGCAATGCAGGGGGCGACTATGGCTACACCTTC; CDR3: CASNAGGDYGYTF
D: -; J: TRBJ1-3; size: -; V: TRBV19; DNA: TGTGCCAGTAGTATCACAGGCTTTCTCGGGTCCTCTGGAAACACCATATATTTT; CDR3: CASSITGFLGSSGNTIYF
D: -; J: TRBJ1-1; size: few; V: TRBV10-3; DNA: TGTGCCATCTCTCCCTTAGAGGGGAGTGAAGCTTTCTTT; CDR3: CAISPLEGSEAFF
D: -; J: TRBJ1-1; size: -; V: TRBV6-5; DNA: TGTGCCAGCAGTTACGAACCCGTTCGGACTGAAGCTTTCTTT; CDR3: CASSYEPVRTEAFF
D: -; J: TRBJ2-2; size: -; V: TRBV27; DNA: TGTGCCAGTCGCGTGTCCAGGGCGAACACCGGGGAGCTGTTTTTT; CDR3: CASRVSRANTGELFF
D: TRBD1; J: TRBJ2-4; size: -; V: TRBV12-5; DNA: TGTGCTAGTGCCCCCGATCTACAGGGGGCCAAAAACATTCAGTACTTC; CDR3: CASAPDLQGAKNIQYF
D: -; J: TRBJ1-2; size: -; V: TRBV6-5; DNA: TGTGCCAGCAGTTCCCGGACTAACTATGGCTACACCTTC; CDR3: CASSSRTNYGYTF
D: -; J: TRBJ2-5; size: -; V: TRBV5-1; DNA: TGCGCCAGCAGCTTGGAGGGGACCCAGTACTTC; CDR3: CASSLEGTQYF
D: -; J: TRBJ2-7; size: -; V: TRBV27; DNA: TGTGCCAGCAGTCGGATGGTCCGTGTTTACGAGCAGTACTTC; CDR3: CASSRMVRVYEQYF
D: -; J: TRBJ1-2; size: -; V: TRBV5-6; DNA: TGTGCCAGCAGCTTGTACACGGCGGCTATCAGCTACACCTTC; CDR3: CASSLYTAAISYTF
D: TRBD1; J: TRBJ1-1; size: once; V: TRBV5-4; DNA: TGTGCCAGCACCAGGGACAGGAACACTGAAGCTTTCTTT; CDR3: CASTRDRNTEAFF
D: -; J: TRBJ2-6; size: -; V: TRBV1; DNA: TGCACCAGCAGAATACGACGTTTGTGCAGTCGGGCCAACGTCCTGACTTTC; CDR3: CTSRIRRLCSRANVLTF
D: -; J: TRBJ1-2; size: -; V: TRBV5-1; DNA: TGCGCCAGCAGCTTGGGTGGCGGCGGCGGAACCTATGGCTACACCTTC; CDR3: CASSLGGGGGTYGYTF
D: -; J: TRBJ2-7; size: once; V: TRBV2; DNA: TGTGCCAGCAGGGTGACAAGTCTCTACGAGCAGTACTTC; CDR3: CASRVTSLYEQYF
D: -; J: TRBJ1-1; size: -; V: TRBV4-3; DNA: TGCGCCAGCAGCCAAGAACTATCCCGTGTAACTGAAGCTTTCTTT; CDR3: CASSQELSRVTEAFF
D: -; J: TRBJ2-5; size: -; V: TRBV5-1; DNA: TGCGCCAGCAGCTTGGTGGGATCGGAGGGGGAGACCCAGTACTTC; CDR3: CASSLVGSEGETQYF
D: -; J: TRBJ2-2; size: -; V: TRBV4-2; DNA: TGTGCCAGCAGCCAAGATAAGAGAAGGGCGGCCACCGGGGAGCTGTTTTTT; CDR3: CASSQDKRRAATGELFF
D: TRBD1; J: TRBJ2-5; size: -; V: TRBV13; DNA: TGTGCCAGCAGCCACAGGGGGAGGGAGACCCAGTACTTC; CDR3: CASSHRGRETQYF
D: TRBD2; J: TRBJ2-3; size: -; V: TRBV9; DNA: TGTGCCAGCAGCGTAGGCGGGGGGCAGATAGATACGCAGTATTTT; CDR3: CASSVGGGQIDTQYF